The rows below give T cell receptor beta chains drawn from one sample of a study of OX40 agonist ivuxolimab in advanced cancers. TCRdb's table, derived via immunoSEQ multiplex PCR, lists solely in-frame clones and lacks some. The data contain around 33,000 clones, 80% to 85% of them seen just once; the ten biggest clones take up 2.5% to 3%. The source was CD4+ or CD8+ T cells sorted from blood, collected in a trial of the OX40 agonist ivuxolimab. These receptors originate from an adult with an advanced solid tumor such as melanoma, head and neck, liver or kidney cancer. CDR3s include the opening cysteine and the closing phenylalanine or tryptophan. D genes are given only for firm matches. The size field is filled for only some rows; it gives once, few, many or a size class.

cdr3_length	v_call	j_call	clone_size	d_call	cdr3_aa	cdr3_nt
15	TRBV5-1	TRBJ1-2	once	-	CASSLSVPPNYGYTF	TGCGCCAGCAGCTTGTCTGTGCCTCCTAACTATGGCTACACCTTC
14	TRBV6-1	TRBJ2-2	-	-	CASSEATGIGELFF	TGTGCCAGCAGTGAAGCGACTGGGATCGGGGAGCTGTTTTTT
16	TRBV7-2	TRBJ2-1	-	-	CASERGGRSAYNEQFF	TGTGCCAGCGAGAGGGGTGGGAGGTCCGCCTACAATGAGCAGTTCTTC
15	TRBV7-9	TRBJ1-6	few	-	CASSSGVSYNSPLHF	TGTGCCAGCAGCTCCGGAGTCTCCTATAATTCACCCCTCCACTTT
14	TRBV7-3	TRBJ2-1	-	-	CASSLIGQSNEQFF	TGTGCCAGCAGCTTAATCGGACAGTCCAATGAGCAGTTCTTC
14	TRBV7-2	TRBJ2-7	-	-	CASSLVRSSYEQYF	TGTGCCAGCAGCTTAGTACGGAGCTCCTACGAGCAGTACTTC
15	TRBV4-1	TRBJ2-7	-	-	CASSRLPRDTYEQYF	TGCGCCAGCAGCCGGCTCCCCCGGGACACCTACGAGCAGTACTTC
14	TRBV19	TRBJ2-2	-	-	CASSKTGNTGELFF	TGTGCCAGTAGTAAGACAGGGAACACCGGGGAGCTGTTTTTT
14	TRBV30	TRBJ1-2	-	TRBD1	CAWSVGQGSDGYTF	TGTGCCTGGAGTGTGGGACAGGGTTCGGATGGCTACACCTTC
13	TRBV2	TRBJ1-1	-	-	CASSGGVNTEAFF	TGTGCCAGCAGTGGGGGGGTGAACACTGAAGCTTTCTTT
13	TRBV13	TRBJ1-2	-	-	CASSLGRAYGYTF	TGTGCCAGCAGCTTAGGCAGGGCCTATGGCTACACCTTC
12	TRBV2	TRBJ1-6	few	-	CASSEVYGHLHF	TGTGCCAGCAGTGAAGTGTACGGGCACCTCCACTTT
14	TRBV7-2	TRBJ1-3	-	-	CASLSGVTGNTIYF	TGTGCCAGCTTGTCTGGGGTAACTGGAAACACCATATATTTT
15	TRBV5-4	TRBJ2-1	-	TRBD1	CASSPGTGAYNEQFF	TGTGCCAGCAGCCCCGGGACAGGGGCCTACAATGAGCAGTTCTTC
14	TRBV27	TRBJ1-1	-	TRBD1	CASSSGQRNTEAFF	TGTGCCAGCAGTTCGGGACAGAGGAACACTGAAGCTTTCTTT
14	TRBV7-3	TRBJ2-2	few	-	CASSLGLDTGELFF	TGTGCCAGCAGCTTGGGACTCGACACCGGGGAGCTGTTTTTT
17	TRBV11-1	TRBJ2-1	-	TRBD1	CAVQPGDRGLSYNEQFF	TGTGCGGTTCAACCTGGGGACAGGGGTTTGAGTTACAATGAGCAGTTCTTC
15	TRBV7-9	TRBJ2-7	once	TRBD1	CASRSRQGTTYEQYF	TGTGCCAGCAGGTCCCGACAGGGGACGACCTACGAGCAGTACTTC
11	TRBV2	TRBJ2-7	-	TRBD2	CATRGEGEQYF	TGTGCCACCCGGGGGGAGGGGGAGCAGTACTTC
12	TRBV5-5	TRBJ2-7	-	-	CASSAQMYEQYF	TGTGCCAGCAGCGCCCAAATGTACGAGCAGTACTTC
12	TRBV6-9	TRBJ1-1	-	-	CASTRQLTEAFF	TGTGCCAGCACCCGACAGCTCACTGAAGCTTTCTTT
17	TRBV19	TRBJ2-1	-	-	CASSISGTPSSYNEQFF	TGTGCCAGTAGTATTTCCGGGACTCCCAGCTCCTACAATGAGCAGTTCTTC
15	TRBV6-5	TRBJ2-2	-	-	CASSRDPTNTGELFF	TGTGCCAGCAGTCGAGACCCCACGAACACCGGGGAGCTGTTTTTT
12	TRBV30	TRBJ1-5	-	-	CAWSAPGWPQHF	TGTGCCTGGAGTGCCCCCGGGTGGCCCCAGCATTTT
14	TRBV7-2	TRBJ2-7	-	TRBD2	CASSSSGTSYEQYF	TGTGCCAGCAGCTCTAGCGGGACCTCCTACGAGCAGTACTTC
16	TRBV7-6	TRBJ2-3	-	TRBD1	CASSLALTGSTDTQYF	TGTGCCAGCAGCTTAGCCTTGACAGGGAGCACAGATACGCAGTATTTT
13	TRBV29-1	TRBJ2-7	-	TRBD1	CSVRLRTGFEQYF	TGCAGCGTCCGCCTGAGGACAGGTTTTGAGCAGTACTTC
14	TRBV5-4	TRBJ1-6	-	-	CASSLDRAVSPLHF	TGTGCCAGCAGCTTGGACAGGGCGGTATCACCCCTCCACTTT
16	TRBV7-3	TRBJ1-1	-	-	CASSLTGGRLNTEAFF	TGTGCCAGCAGCTTAACGGGCGGCAGATTGAACACTGAAGCTTTCTTT
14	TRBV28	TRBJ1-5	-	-	CASGGIYSNQPQHF	TGTGCCAGCGGTGGGATTTATAGCAATCAGCCCCAGCATTTT
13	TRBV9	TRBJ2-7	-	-	CASSAPGQITPNF	TGTGCCAGCAGCGCGCCGGGACAAATAACCCCGAACTTC
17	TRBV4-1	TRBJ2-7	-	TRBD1	CASSQDKAGGLSYEQYF	TGCGCCAGCAGCCAAGATAAGGCAGGGGGCCTATCCTACGAGCAGTACTTC
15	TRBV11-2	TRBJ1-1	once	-	CASSLDQAVNTEAFF	TGTGCCAGCAGCTTAGATCAGGCGGTGAACACTGAAGCTTTCTTT
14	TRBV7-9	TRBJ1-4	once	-	CASTSGQVDEKLFF	TGTGCCAGCACCTCAGGGCAGGTTGATGAAAAACTGTTTTTT
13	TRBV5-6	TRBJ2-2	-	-	CASSFGPTGELFF	TGTGCCAGCAGCTTTGGCCCCACCGGGGAGCTGTTTTTT
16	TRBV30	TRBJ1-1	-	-	CAWSVRAGSLSTEAFF	TGTGCCTGGAGTGTAAGGGCAGGCAGCTTGAGTACTGAAGCTTTCTTT
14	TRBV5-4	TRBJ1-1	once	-	CASSSQGMNTEAFF	TGTGCCAGCAGCTCTCAGGGAATGAACACTGAAGCTTTCTTT
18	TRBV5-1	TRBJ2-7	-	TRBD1	CASSLAGTAQRSSYEQYF	TGCGCCAGCAGCTTGGCTGGGACAGCCCAAAGGAGCTCCTACGAGCAGTACTTC
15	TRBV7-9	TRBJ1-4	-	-	CASSPGDPSNEKLFF	TGTGCCAGCAGCCCGGGGGACCCATCTAATGAAAAACTGTTTTTT
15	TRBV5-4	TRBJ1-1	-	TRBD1	CASRQRTGQNTEAFF	TGTGCCAGCAGACAACGGACAGGGCAGAACACTGAAGCTTTCTTT
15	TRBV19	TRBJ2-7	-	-	CASSIGGPDNGEQYF	TGTGCCAGTAGTATCGGCGGGCCCGACAACGGAGAGCAGTACTTC
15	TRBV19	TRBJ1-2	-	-	CASNQLGGLSYGYTF	TGTGCCAGTAACCAGTTAGGTGGACTGAGCTATGGCTACACCTTC